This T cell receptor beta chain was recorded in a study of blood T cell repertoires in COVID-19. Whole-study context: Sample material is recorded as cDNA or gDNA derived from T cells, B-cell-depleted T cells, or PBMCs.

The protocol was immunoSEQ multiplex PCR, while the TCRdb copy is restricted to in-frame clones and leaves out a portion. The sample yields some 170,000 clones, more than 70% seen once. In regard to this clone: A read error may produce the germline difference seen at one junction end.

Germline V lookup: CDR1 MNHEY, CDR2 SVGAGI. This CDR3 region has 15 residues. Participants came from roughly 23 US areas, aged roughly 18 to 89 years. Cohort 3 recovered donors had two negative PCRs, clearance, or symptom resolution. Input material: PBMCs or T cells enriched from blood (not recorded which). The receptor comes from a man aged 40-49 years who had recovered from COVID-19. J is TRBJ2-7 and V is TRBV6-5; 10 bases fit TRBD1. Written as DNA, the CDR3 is TGTGCCAGCACTCCAGCGACAGGGGGCTCCTCCGAGCAGTACTTC. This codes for CASTPATGGSSEQYF.